This record covers a single TCR beta chain. The sample is drawn from a study of blood T cell repertoires in COVID-19. Per germline, CDR1 MNHEY and CDR2 SVGEGT. V lost 5 bases, J lost 7 bases, and 18 bases lay in between. This CDR3 spans 15 amino acids. Here immunoSEQ multiplex PCR was the method, and the copy in TCRdb shows in-frame clones only, minus some. The sample lists approximately 200,000 clones, approximately 81% seen once, with approximately 5.1% in the top ten. The chain carries TRBV6-2 or TRBV6-3 and TRBJ1-5; possible D gene TRBD1, 5 bases. The sample taken for sequencing was peripheral blood. The receptor was isolated from a woman between 55 and 75 years old who had recovered from COVID-19. CDR3 loop: CASSRAFRGRQPQHF. CDR3 sequence (DNA): TGTGCCAGCAGTCGAGCGTTCCGGGGGAGACAGCCCCAGCATTTT.